This T cell receptor (beta chain) was recovered during a study of T-cell memory formation after mild COVID-19. General study findings and limits: Shrinking CD4+ clones were chiefly CM and EM; CD8+ ones were chiefly EMRA.

Using constant-segment primers, 5'RACE produced TCR alpha and TCR beta cDNA libraries carrying sample barcodes and UMIs. TCRdb analysed the 5' RACE reads with MiXCR anew, one entry per CDR3 protein. The sample shows 250,000 to 400,000 distinct CDR3 sequences, 13% to 15% of them seen only once. This clonotype turned up a few times. Antigen specificity is unknown. The sequenced sample was PBMCs or a T cell subset sorted from them (not recorded which). This TCR was recovered from a man younger than 35 who had mild COVID-19 (a few samples of this study predate the infection). Cell type and time point are not known.

The CDR3 nucleotides read TGCGCCAGCAGCCAAGGTCTAGGGGGCAATCGGAACACTGAAGCTTTCTTT. Translation: CASSQGLGGNRNTEAFF. This chain connects TRBV4-3 to TRBJ1-1, with 7 bases that match TRBD1. This CDR3 is 17 amino acids long. The J segment lost 1 base and the V segment lost 1 base, leaving 9 bases of the junction unmatched. Per germline, CDR1 LGHNA and CDR2 YSLEER.